This entry lists 19 T cell receptor beta chains sequenced from one sample in a study of human T cells and chemical hapten exposure (dated by TCRdb to the early 2020s). The sample's time point label is to be understood as: patch test 2, 6 weeks after DPC sensitization. This specimen's treatment or condition label, per the study, means: therapeutic diphenylcyclopropenone sensitization with weekly scalp DPC. The library was obtained by RACE. TCRdb records NextSeq 500 as the sequencer. TCRdb reran the public reads through fastp at Q25 and MiXCR, keeping productive beta chains. Every CDR3 protein is listed once, alongside the most common genes and DNA of its rows. This sample comprises about 140,000 distinct CDR3 sequences, 10% to 15% of them detected only once. The top ten hold around 1.4% of the sample. Sequenced here: whole blood, sampled in connection with sensitization to the hapten diphenylcyclopropenone (DPC). The receptors here all came from a woman aged 45-65 years with alopecia areata. Some clones in this sample may be carry-over from other donors' samples.

This clonotype has at least ten counts. The V and J genes are TRBV9 and TRBJ1-2; TRBD1 aligns across 8 bases. Germline CDR1 is SGDLS and CDR2 is YYNGEE. The CDR3 runs 14 residues. With V trimmed by 4 bases and J by 8 bases, 10 bases remained unmatched. The CDR3 bases are TGTGCCAGCAGCACCGGACAGGGTCTAATCGGCTACACCTTC. Translated: CASSTGQGLIGYTF.

J is TRBJ2-7 and V is TRBV5-1; tentative D call: TRBD2 (6 bases). The V gene's germline CDR1 is SGHRS and CDR2 YFSETQ. Trimming cost V 3 bases and J 1 base, with 11 bases left between them. CDR3 length: 14 amino acids. CDR3 loop: CASSYIADSYEQYF. The CDR3 DNA is TGCGCCAGCAGCTATATAGCGGATTCCTACGAGCAGTACTTC.

The chain employs TRBV7-2 and TRBJ2-1; D is unresolved. The germline gives CDR1 SGHTA, CDR2 FQGNSA. Trimming took off 5 bases at V and 0 bases at J, with 11 bases between the two ends. This CDR3 has 15 residues. The CDR3 spells CASSAYWPSYNEQFF. The CDR3 DNA reads TGTGCCAGCAGCGCCTACTGGCCCTCCTACAATGAGCAGTTCTTC.

This clonotype was seen ten or more times. The chain uses TRBV7-8 and TRBJ2-7; D remains unclear. Germline CDR1 SGHVS, CDR2 FQNEAQ. Trimming took off 5 bases at V and 4 bases at J, with 12 bases between the two ends. The CDR3 extends over 13 amino acids. The CDR3 coding sequence is TGTGCCAGCAGCCGTAGGGTGGGGTACGAGCAGTACTTC. Its protein is CASSRRVGYEQYF.

The rearrangement joins TRBV7-8 to TRBJ1-6; D remains unclear. V gave up 4 bases and J gave up 14 bases, with 15 bases separating them. The CDR3 loop spans 13 amino acids. Germline loops: CDR1 SGHVS, CDR2 FQNEAQ. CDR3: CASSSHSLETLHF. CDR3 DNA: TGTGCCAGCAGCTCCCACAGCCTAGAAACCCTCCACTTT. Together with reference TRBV7-8 and TRBJ1-6, the CDR3 gives the full variable domain: GAGVSQSPRYKVAKRGQDVALRCDPISGHVSLFWYQQALGQGPEFLTYFQNEAQLDKSGLPSDRFFAERPEGSVSTLKIQRTQQEDSAVYLCASSSHSLETLHFGNGTRLTVT.

Ten or more counts support this clonotype. V is TRBV24-1 and J is TRBJ2-4; 8 bases agree with TRBD1. V lost 4 bases and J lost 7; bases outside the gene matches: 5. There are 14 residues in the CDR3. Germline V CDR1 and CDR2: KGHDR, SFDVKD. CDR3 DNA sequence: TGTGCCACCAGTGAGCCAGGGGGCACGAACATTCAGTACTTC. Translated: CATSEPGGTNIQYF.

This clonotype has just one count. The chain joins TRBV7-6 to TRBJ2-7, with 7 bases identical to TRBD1. Germline V lookup: CDR1 SGHVS, CDR2 FNYEAQ. There are 14 residues in the CDR3. V gave up 4 bases and J gave up 2 bases; unmatched junction bases: 5. The CDR3 here is CASSSTGRPYEQYF. The CDR3, as DNA: TGTGCCAGCAGCTCGACAGGGCGGCCCTACGAGCAGTACTTC.

The J gene is TRBJ2-3, the V gene TRBV29-1; D assignment may be TRBD1 or TRBD2 (5 bases each). The germline V gene encodes CDR1 SQVTM and CDR2 ANQGSEA. The CDR3 sequence is 12 residues long. Trimming took off 3 bases at V and 6 bases at J, with 10 bases between the two ends. The CDR3 DNA is TGCAGCGTTGAGTCCAGGGACGATACGCAGTATTTT. This encodes CSVESRDDTQYF.

CDR3 coding DNA: TGTGCCAGCTCCCGCGTCGTGGGCCTTACCCCCTCCAATGAGCAGTTCTTC. Translation gives CASSRVVGLTPSNEQFF. The rearrangement links TRBV18 to TRBJ2-1; D uncertain. Germline V gene data show CDR1 as KGHSH and CDR2 as LQKENI. The CDR3 has 17 amino acids. V lost 6 bases and J 6 bases, leaving 24 bases between the germline ends.

The V call is TRBV28, the J call TRBJ2-4, with 9 bases matching TRBD1. The CDR3 spans 13 residues. Germline V gene sequence: CDR1 MDHEN, CDR2 SYDVKM. V was clipped by 6 bases and J by 9 bases; unmatched bases: 6. The CDR3 sequence is CASSSDRGGIQYF. In DNA form, the CDR3 reads TGTGCCAGCAGCTCGGACAGGGGAGGCATTCAGTACTTC.

This clonotype was seen a few times. The DNA of the CDR3 is TGTGCCAGCAGCTCGACTAGCGGGGGACCACAGAACACCGGGGAGCTGTTTTTT. It translates to CASSSTSGGPQNTGELFF. This chain uses TRBV11-2 with TRBJ2-2; TRBD2 agrees at 12 bases. This CDR3 has 18 amino acids. Germline assignment: CDR1 SGHAT and CDR2 FQNNGV. After removal of 4 bases from V and 1 base from J, the junction contained 7 bases not matched to a gene.

This clonotype turned up a few times. This chain connects TRBV6-5 to TRBJ2-1; 8 nucleotides line up with TRBD2. The germline gives CDR1 MNHEY, CDR2 SVGAGI. The CDR3 spans 16 residues. V trimming: 0 bases; J trimming: 4 bases; junction bases outside the gene matches: 5. The CDR3 loop reads CASSYSRRGEYNEQFF. CDR3 coding DNA: TGTGCCAGCAGTTACTCTAGGCGGGGGGAGTACAATGAGCAGTTCTTC.

Only a few counts were recorded for this clonotype. The V gene is TRBV6-5, the J gene TRBJ2-7; 8 nucleotides align to TRBD1. The J segment lost 3 bases and the V segment lost 4 bases, leaving 8 bases of the junction unmatched. Germline assignment: CDR1 MNHEY and CDR2 SVGAGI. This CDR3 has 15 residues. In DNA form, the CDR3 reads TGTGCCAGCAGTTCACCGGGACAGGCGATCTACGAGCAGTACTTC. It is translated as CASSSPGQAIYEQYF.

This clonotype was seen repeatedly, ten times or more. The rearrangement links TRBV7-6 to TRBJ1-1, with D hard to call. This CDR3 has 13 amino acids. Germline-derived CDR1 and CDR2 are SGHVS and FNYEAQ. Trimming took 4 bases from V and 0 from J, leaving 6 bases between them. Written as DNA, the CDR3 is TGTGCCAGCAGCTCCGCGTTGAACACTGAAGCTTTCTTT. Residues: CASSSALNTEAFF.

This clonotype occurred many times. V usage is TRBV20-1 and J usage is TRBJ2-7; 10 bases are shared with TRBD1. V shed 2 bases and J 6 bases; nucleotides not matched to a gene: 4. The CDR3 is made up of 13 amino acids. The germline gives CDR1 DFQATT, CDR2 SNEGSKA (reference sequence). The CDR3 DNA reads as TGCAGTGCTAGAAGAGACAGGGGGCCCGAGCAGTACTTC. It codes for CSARRDRGPEQYF.

The chain combines TRBV12-3 or TRBV12-4 with TRBJ1-5; D may be TRBD1 (5 bases). The CDR3 is 14 amino acids. V gave up 1 base and J gave up 3 bases, with 7 bases separating them. The CDR3: CASSLGGANQPQHF. The CDR3 nucleotides are TGTGCCAGCAGTTTAGGAGGGGCCAATCAGCCCCAGCATTTT.

The chain links TRBV7-2 to TRBJ1-1, with a weak D call TRBD1 (5 bases). The germline CDR1 and CDR2 sequences are SGHTA and FQGNSA. The V end lost 6 bases, the J end lost 1 base, and 15 bases lay between the germline ends. The CDR3 runs to 15 residues. The CDR3: CASRYTGTANTEAFF. For the CDR3, the DNA is TGTGCCAGCAGGTATACCGGGACGGCGAACACTGAAGCTTTCTTT.

This chain connects TRBV21-1 to TRBJ1-2; the tabulated D call, TRBD1, remains unverified against the DNA. TRBV21-1 is reported as a pseudogene. This CDR3 spans 17 amino acids. The CDR3 coding sequence is TGTGCCAGCAGCAAAAAAGTGAGGGGGCGAGCTAACTATGGCTACACCTTC. This codes for CASSKKVRGRANYGYTF.

This clonotype was detected ten times or more. The chain recombines TRBV7-2 with TRBJ1-1; no definite D call. Germline values: CDR1 SGHTA, CDR2 FQGNSA. The CDR3 extends over 11 amino acids. The V end lost 5 bases, the J end lost 8 bases, and 9 bases lay between the germline ends. CDR3 bases: TGTGCCAGCAGCCTACGTAGGGAAGCTTTCTTT. Translation: CASSLRREAFF.